This passage covers 23 T cell receptor beta chains from one sample sequenced in a study of control samples from healthy donors and cancer patients. Assay used: immunoSEQ multiplex PCR; TCRdb lists only in-frame clones, some missing. The sample lists more than 95,000 clones; more than 85% were seen once. The specimen was PBMCs. All receptors derive from a man between 60 and 75 years old with lung cancer.

The chain recombines TRBV7-3 with TRBJ2-5; 8 positions agree with TRBD2. There are 15 residues in the CDR3. Trimming cost V 4 bases and J 2 bases; bases outside gene matches: 6. Germline values: CDR1 SGHTA, CDR2 FQGTGA. In DNA form, the CDR3 reads TGTGCCAGCAGCTCAAGCGGGGGTGAACAAGAGACCCAGTACTTC. It is translated as CASSSSGGEQETQYF.

The V gene is TRBV5-1, the J gene TRBJ2-3; D gene ambiguous. The V end lost 0 bases, the J end lost 7 bases, and 12 bases lay between the germline ends. Germline values: CDR1 SGHRS, CDR2 YFSETQ. CDR3 length: 14 residues. The DNA for the CDR3 is TGCGCCAGCAGCTTGGGCCAGAGCATGAATACGCAGTATTTT. It yields the protein CASSLGQSMNTQYF.

The chain is built from TRBV11-3 and TRBJ2-7; D tentatively fits TRBD1 or TRBD2 (5 bases each). The CDR3 loop spans 16 amino acids. V lost 1 base, J lost 0 bases, and 13 bases lay in between. Germline V gene data show CDR1 as SGHNT and CDR2 as YENEEA. The CDR3 DNA reads as TGTGCCAGCAGCTTAGGGGACGGACGACCCTCCTACGAGCAGTACGTC. Protein product: CASSLGDGRPSYEQYV.

The chain joins TRBV7-9 to TRBJ1-1; no clear D. Trimming removed 6 bases from V and 0 bases from J, with 14 bases in between. The germline V gene has CDR1 SEHNR and CDR2 FQNEAQ (reference sequence). The CDR3 sequence is 15 residues long. CDR3 sequence: CASSQRFVMNTEAFF. CDR3 nucleotides: TGTGCCAGCAGTCAACGGTTCGTCATGAACACTGAAGCTTTCTTT. Full variable domain (rest looked up from reference TRBV7-9 and TRBJ1-1): DTGVSQNPRHKITKRGQNVTFRCDPISEHNRLYWYRQTLGQGPEFLTYFQNEAQLEKSRLLSDRFSAERPKGSFSTLEIQRTEQGDSAMYLCASSQRFVMNTEAFFGQGTRLTVV.

V is TRBV11-2 and J is TRBJ2-2; D unresolved. This CDR3 spans 12 amino acids. Trimming removed 5 bases at V and 2 bases at J, with 3 bases between. Germline V gene sequence: CDR1 SGHAT, CDR2 FQNNGV. CDR3 DNA: TGTGCCAGCAGCCACAACACCGGGGAGCTGTTTTTT. Its translation: CASSHNTGELFF.

The chain combines TRBV19 with TRBJ2-7; perhaps TRBD1 as D (6 bases). Germline lookup yields CDR1 LNHDA and CDR2 SQIVND (reference sequence). The CDR3 length is 17 residues. Trimming stripped 6 bases from V and 3 bases from J, with 24 bases between. The CDR3: CASRKILLSGAIYEQYF. The CDR3 bases are TGTGCCAGTAGAAAAATCCTCCTCTCAGGGGCGATCTACGAGCAGTACTTC.

CDR3 sequence reads: CASRREADQPQHF. The CDR3 DNA follows: TGTGCCAGCAGACGGGAGGCAGATCAGCCCCAGCATTTT. This chain links TRBV6-5 with TRBJ1-5; D gene unclear. Germline lookup yields CDR1 MNHEY and CDR2 SVGAGI. V lost 6 bases, J lost 5 bases, and 11 bases lay in between. The CDR3 consists of 13 residues.

The count of this clone is one. J is TRBJ1-6 and V is TRBV6-6, with TRBD1 as a possible D gene (6 bases). The germline V gene has CDR1 MNHNY and CDR2 SVGAGI (reference sequence). The CDR3 runs 13 residues. Trimming removed 6 bases at V and 7 bases at J, with 10 bases between. CDR3 sequence (DNA): TGTGCCAGCAGGGCAGGGGACAATTCACCCCTCCACTTT. Its protein is CASRAGDNSPLHF.

The chain combines TRBV11-3 with TRBJ2-1; TRBD2 matches at 9 bases. With 0 bases clipped from V and 4 bases from J, the junction kept 4 bases outside the gene matches. This CDR3 comprises 16 residues. Germline lookup yields CDR1 SGHNT and CDR2 YENEEA. CDR3 amino acids: CASSLDRLAGYNEQFF. The CDR3 DNA follows: TGTGCCAGCAGCTTAGATAGGCTAGCGGGGTACAATGAGCAGTTCTTC.

This clone was picked up one time. The rearrangement links TRBV5-1 to TRBJ2-3; perhaps D is TRBD1 or TRBD2 (6 bases each). V was trimmed by 3 bases and J by 2 bases, leaving 10 bases between them. Germline-derived CDR1 and CDR2 are SGHRS and YFSETQ. This CDR3 region has 14 residues. CDR3 loop: CASSYGGHTDTQYF. CDR3 nucleotide sequence: TGCGCCAGCAGCTATGGGGGGCACACAGATACGCAGTATTTT.

The chain has TRBV24-1 and TRBJ2-5; possible D gene TRBD1, 6 bases. V lost 2 bases and J lost 3, with 15 bases in between. The CDR3 contains 16 residues. Per germline, CDR1 KGHDR and CDR2 SFDVKD. CDR3 residues: CATSDSHRVMEETQYF. The DNA for the CDR3 is TGTGCCACCAGTGATTCCCACAGGGTGATGGAAGAGACCCAGTACTTC.

This rearrangement joins TRBV29-1 to TRBJ2-1, with D tentatively TRBD2 (6 bases). V was clipped by 3 bases and J by 9 bases, with 15 bases between them. The germline gives CDR1 SQVTM, CDR2 ANQGSEA. The CDR3 contains 13 residues. In DNA form, the CDR3 reads TGCAGCGTTGAGGGACTCCAGGTAACTGAGCAGTTCTTC. Translation gives CSVEGLQVTEQFF.

The chain uses TRBV6-5 and TRBJ1-4, with 7 positions matching TRBD1. V lost 2 bases and J lost 7; bases outside the gene matches: 4. The germline gives CDR1 MNHEY, CDR2 SVGAGI. The CDR3 has 14 amino acids. Here the CDR3 DNA reads TGTGCCAGCAGTTACGACAGGGCGGTTGAAAAACTGTTTTTT. Residues: CASSYDRAVEKLFF.

The J gene is TRBJ2-1, the V gene TRBV20-1, with a possible D match to TRBD2 (6 bases). Germline CDR1 is DFQATT and CDR2 is SNEGSKA (reference sequence). Trimming stripped 3 bases from V and 0 bases from J, with 9 bases between. The length of the CDR3 is 14 residues. The CDR3 DNA reads as TGCAGTGCTAGTCGGGAGAGCTCCTACAATGAGCAGTTCTTC. It encodes CSASRESSYNEQFF.

The chain joins TRBV6-6 to TRBJ2-7; tentatively, D is TRBD1 (5 bases). CDR1 MNHNY and CDR2 SVGAGI come from the germline V gene (reference sequence). CDR3 length: 14 residues. V was pared by 2 bases and J by 9 bases, with 17 bases between. The CDR3 here is CASSYKGPDKPQYV. CDR3 coding DNA: TGTGCCAGCAGTTACAAGGGGCCCGATAAGCCGCAGTACGTC.

The chain links TRBV4-1 to TRBJ2-5, with D unclear. Germline CDR1 MGHRA, CDR2 YSYEKL. The CDR3 contains 17 residues. Deletions cut 0 bases from V and 3 bases from J, with 17 bases between. The CDR3 here is CASSQDIYSETEETQYF. The CDR3 DNA sequence: TGCGCCAGCAGCCAAGATATTTATTCCGAGACGGAAGAGACCCAGTACTTC.

The chain employs TRBV5-8 and TRBJ1-5; D unresolved. V lost 3 bases and J lost 0, with 13 bases in between. Germline CDR1 and CDR2: SGHTS and YDEGEE. The CDR3 consists of 16 residues. The CDR3 reads CASSSPQLISNQPQHF. The CDR3 coding sequence is TGTGCCAGCAGCTCCCCACAGCTGATTAGCAATCAGCCCCAGCATTTT.

The chain employs TRBV6-2 or TRBV6-3 and TRBJ2-5; D uncertain. Germline V gene sequence: CDR1 MNHEY, CDR2 SVGEGT. Trimming left V 3 bases short and J 1 base short, with 6 bases between. The CDR3 is made up of 13 amino acids. Written as DNA, the CDR3 is TGTGCCAGCAGTTATCCTGGCCAAGAGACCCAGTACTTC. Its protein is CASSYPGQETQYF.

This clone was observed once. The V call is TRBV5-4, the J call TRBJ1-2, with 7 bases fitting TRBD1. V was clipped by 5 bases and J by 4 bases; unmatched bases: 11. This CDR3 spans 15 amino acids. Germline lookup yields CDR1 SGHNT and CDR2 YYREEE (reference sequence). For the CDR3, the DNA is TGTGCCAGCAGACTGACAGGGAACATTTCCTATGGCTACACCTTC. Protein: CASRLTGNISYGYTF.

This chain connects TRBV5-4 to TRBJ1-2; possibly TRBD1 for D (6 bases). Per the germline V gene, CDR1 is SGHNT and CDR2 is YYREEE (reference sequence). The CDR3 is 13 residues long. The V end was cut by 0 bases, the J end by 4 bases, with 7 bases between. Here the CDR3 reads CASSLGGLYGYTF. The CDR3 bases are TGTGCCAGCAGCTTGGGGGGGCTCTATGGCTACACCTTC.

This rearrangement joins TRBV14 to TRBJ2-3; 10 bases are shared with TRBD2. The CDR3 sequence is 20 residues long. The ends lost 0 bases at V and 1 base at J; junction bases unmatched: 13. CDR1 is SGHDN and CDR2 is FVKESK in the germline V gene. The chain's CDR3 is CASSQDGFKAGGLRTDTQYF. CDR3 sequence (DNA): TGTGCCAGCAGCCAAGATGGCTTCAAAGCGGGGGGGCTGCGCACAGATACGCAGTATTTT.

This chain uses TRBV7-6 with TRBJ2-3; 10 nucleotides match TRBD2. The junction had 8 bases not matched to a gene; V was cut back by 5 bases and J by 0 bases. This CDR3 has 17 residues. The germline CDR1 and CDR2 sequences are SGHVS and FNYEAQ. In DNA form, the CDR3 reads TGTGCCAGCAGCGTATCTAGCGGGGGTGCTAGCACAGATACGCAGTATTTT. Amino acids: CASSVSSGGASTDTQYF.

V gene TRBV21-1 combines with J gene TRBJ2-7. TRBV21-1 is noted as a pseudogene. The CDR3 length is 14 residues. The CDR3 spells CASIHSPRGAEQYV. As DNA, the CDR3 is TGTGCCAGCATTCATTCGCCTAGGGGGGCCGAGCAGTACGTC.